This TCR beta chain was retrieved from a study of blood T cell repertoires in COVID-19. Study as a whole: From the United States, Italy and Spain came samples of acute and convalescent COVID-19. T cells, B-cell-depleted T cells, or PBMCs provided the cDNA or gDNA that served as material.

Using immunoSEQ multiplex PCR, the repertoire was profiled, and TCRdb retains in-frame clones only, with some absent. Of roughly 200,000 clones detected, roughly 83% appear once; the ten largest clones hold over 6.5%. The CDR3 loop spans 13 amino acids. CDR1 and CDR2 (germline): LNHDA, SQIVND (reference sequence). Between the trimmed V and J ends, which lost 4 bases and 4 bases, there was a span of 10 bases. Those enrolled in Seattle joined during active infection and were followed longitudinally afterward. The sequence came from a woman in her forties with COVID-19, enrolled during active disease. The V gene is TRBV19, the J gene TRBJ1-2; D is undetermined. Sample: peripheral blood. CDR3 region: CASSTGSLYGYTF. DNA for the CDR3: TGTGCCAGTAGTACAGGTTCCCTCTATGGCTACACCTTC.